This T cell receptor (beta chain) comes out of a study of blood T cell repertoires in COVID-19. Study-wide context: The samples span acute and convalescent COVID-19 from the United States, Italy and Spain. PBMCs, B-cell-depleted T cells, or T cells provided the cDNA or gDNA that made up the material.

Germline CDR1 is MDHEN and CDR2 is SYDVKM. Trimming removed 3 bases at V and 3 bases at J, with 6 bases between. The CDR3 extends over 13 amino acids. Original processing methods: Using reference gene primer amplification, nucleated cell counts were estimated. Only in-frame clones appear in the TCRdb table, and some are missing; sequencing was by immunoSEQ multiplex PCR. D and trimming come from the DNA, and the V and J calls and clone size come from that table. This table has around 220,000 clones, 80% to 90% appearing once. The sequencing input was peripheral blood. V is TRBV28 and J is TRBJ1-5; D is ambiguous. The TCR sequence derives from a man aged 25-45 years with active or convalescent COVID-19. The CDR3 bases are TGTGCCAGCAGTTTCATGGCCAATCAGCCCCAGCATTTT. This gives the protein CASSFMANQPQHF.